The 13 T cell receptor beta chains presented below share a single source sample, sequenced in a study of blood T cell repertoires in COVID-19. TCRdb's copy holds only in-frame clones and misses some; the assay was immunoSEQ multiplex PCR. Among 250,000 to 400,000 clones listed, about 87% were seen once. Sequencing input: peripheral blood. The receptor set was obtained from a woman younger than 45 with COVID-19, enrolled during active disease.

This clone was seen only a few times. This sequence joins TRBV24-1 and TRBJ1-1; TRBD1 is a possible D gene (6 bases). CDR1 and CDR2 from the germline V gene are KGHDR and SFDVKD. The germline V and J ends were trimmed by 6 bases and 5 bases, with 15 bases remaining between them. The CDR3 loop spans 14 amino acids. CDR3 residues: CATSQAGAGTEAFF. CDR3 nucleotide sequence: TGTGCCACCAGTCAGGCAGGGGCCGGGACTGAAGCTTTCTTT.

The V call is TRBV11-3, the J call TRBJ2-1; 9 bases fit TRBD2. J lost 3 bases, V lost 0 bases, and 6 bases had no gene match. CDR1 is SGHNT, CDR2 YENEEA, per germline. The CDR3 is 17 amino acids. CDR3 DNA: TGTGCCAGCAGCTTAGAACCCAGCGGGGGGAGCTACAATGAGCAGTTCTTC. This gives the protein CASSLEPSGGSYNEQFF.

The chain couples TRBV4-1 to TRBJ1-6; perhaps TRBD1 as D (6 bases). Trimming took off 0 bases at V and 1 base at J, with 16 bases between the two ends. There are 19 residues in the CDR3. The germline gives CDR1 MGHRA, CDR2 YSYEKL. The CDR3 region has the DNA TGCGCCAGCAGCCAAGACGACCTCAGGGGATCGTCCTATAATTCACCCCTCCACTTT. It codes for CASSQDDLRGSSYNSPLHF.

The gene calls are TRBV5-6 and TRBJ1-5; 9 nucleotides agree with TRBD1. V shed 4 bases and J 6 bases; nucleotides not matched to a gene: 5. This CDR3 is 14 amino acids long. Germline lookup yields CDR1 SGHDT and CDR2 YYEEEE. CDR3 in amino acids: CASSVTGGVQPQHF. The CDR3 nucleotides are TGTGCCAGCAGCGTGACAGGGGGTGTTCAGCCCCAGCATTTT.

The rearrangement links TRBV6-5 to TRBJ2-1, with D possibly matching TRBD1 (6 bases). There are 15 residues in the CDR3. V dropped 5 bases and J dropped 3 bases, with 14 bases sitting between them. Germline V gives CDR1 MNHEY, CDR2 SVGAGI. The CDR3 DNA reads as TGTGCCAGCAGTACCTCGGGACAAAGCTACAATGAGCAGTTCTTC. Translated: CASSTSGQSYNEQFF.

This chain connects TRBV4-2 to TRBJ1-6; possibly TRBD1 for D (5 bases). The CDR3 totals 16 residues. V was pared by 0 bases and J by 10 bases, with 16 bases between. CDR1 is LGHNA, CDR2 YNFKEQ, per germline. The CDR3 DNA is TGTGCCAGCAGCCAAGAACTTTTCGGGGGTGGCTCACCCCTCCACTTT. This codes for CASSQELFGGGSPLHF.

V usage is TRBV6-5 and J usage is TRBJ1-2; maybe TRBD1 (6 bases). This CDR3 spans 15 amino acids. In germline, CDR1 is MNHEY, CDR2 SVGAGI. Trimming took off 2 bases at V and 0 bases at J, with 10 bases between the two ends. The CDR3 DNA sequence: TGTGCCAGCAGTTACCTCCAGGGGTCTAACTATGGCTACACCTTC. Its protein product is CASSYLQGSNYGYTF.

The chain recombines TRBV12-5 with TRBJ1-6; D gene uncertain. V dropped 5 bases and J dropped 0 bases, with 17 bases sitting between them. CDR3 size: 18 residues. The germline gives CDR1 LGHNT, CDR2 FRNRAP. For the CDR3, the DNA is TGTGCTAGTGGTGCACCGGGGATTAAACGCTCCTATAATTCACCCCTCCACTTT. The encoded protein is CASGAPGIKRSYNSPLHF.

The chain carries TRBV30 and TRBJ2-3, with D possibly TRBD2 on 6 matching bases. CDR3 length equals 14 residues. CDR1 is GTSNPN and CDR2 is SVGIG in the germline V gene (reference sequence). Trimming took 5 bases from V and 2 from J, leaving 14 bases between them. The CDR3 spells CAWSGTLVTDTQYF. The CDR3 DNA reads TGTGCCTGGTCAGGGACTCTAGTCACAGATACGCAGTATTTT.

This clone was detected only once. V usage is TRBV5-1 and J usage is TRBJ2-2; maybe TRBD2 (6 bases). Germline lookup yields CDR1 SGHRS and CDR2 YFSETQ. CDR3 length: 15 residues. Between the trimmed V and J ends, which lost 1 base and 8 bases, there was a span of 15 bases. The CDR3 DNA sequence: TGCGCCAGCAGCTTGCGTAGTGCGGGGTCTGGGGAGCTGTTTTTT. It translates to CASSLRSAGSGELFF.

The chain recombines TRBV6-2 or TRBV6-3 with TRBJ1-1; D possibly corresponds to TRBD1 (6 bases). Germline V gene data show CDR1 as MNHEY and CDR2 as SVGEGT. Trimming took 2 bases from V and 4 from J, leaving 8 bases between them. This CDR3 is 13 amino acids long. DNA for the CDR3: TGTGCCAGCAGTTACGACAGGAGCACTGAAGCTTTCTTT. Protein: CASSYDRSTEAFF.

This chain connects TRBV24-1 to TRBJ2-5, with a tentative D call TRBD1 (5 bases). Per the germline V gene, CDR1 is KGHDR and CDR2 is SFDVKD. Deletions cut 2 bases from V and 4 bases from J, with 16 bases between. This CDR3 is 16 amino acids long. The CDR3 sequence is CATSDSLSLRAETQYF. As DNA, the CDR3 is TGTGCCACCAGTGATTCGCTTTCCCTCAGGGCAGAGACCCAGTACTTC.

The genes are TRBV19 and TRBJ2-7; D remains unclear. CDR3 size: 14 residues. CDR1 is LNHDA and CDR2 is SQIVND in the germline V gene (reference sequence). V was trimmed by 2 bases and J by 0 bases, leaving 8 bases between them. The CDR3 bases are TGTGCCAGTAGTATACAGGTTAGCTCCTACGAGCAGTACTTC. Protein product: CASSIQVSSYEQYF.